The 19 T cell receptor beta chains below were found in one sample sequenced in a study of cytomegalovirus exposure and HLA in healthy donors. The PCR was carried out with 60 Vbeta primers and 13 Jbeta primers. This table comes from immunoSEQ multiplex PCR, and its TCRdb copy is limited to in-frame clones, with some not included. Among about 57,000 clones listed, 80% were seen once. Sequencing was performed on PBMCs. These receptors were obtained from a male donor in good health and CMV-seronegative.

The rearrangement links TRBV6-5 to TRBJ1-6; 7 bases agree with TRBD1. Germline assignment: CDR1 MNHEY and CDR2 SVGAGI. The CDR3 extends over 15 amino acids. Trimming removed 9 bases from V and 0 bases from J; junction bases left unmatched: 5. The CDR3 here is CASAGGFSYNSPLHF. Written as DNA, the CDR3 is TGTGCCAGTGCAGGGGGTTTCTCCTATAATTCACCCCTCCACTTT.

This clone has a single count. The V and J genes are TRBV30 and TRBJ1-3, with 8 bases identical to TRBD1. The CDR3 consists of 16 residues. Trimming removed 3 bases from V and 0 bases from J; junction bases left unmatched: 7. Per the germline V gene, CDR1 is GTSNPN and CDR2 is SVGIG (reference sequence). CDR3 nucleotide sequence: TGTGCCTGGAGGCTGGCAGGGGGCCACTCTGGAAACACCATATATTTT. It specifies CAWRLAGGHSGNTIYF.

The CDR3 coding sequence is TGTGCCAGCAGCTTGGCGGCCCCAGGACAGGCGCGCTATGGCTACACCTTC. Amino acids: CASSLAAPGQARYGYTF. V and J are TRBV5-6 and TRBJ1-2; TRBD1 matches 7 bases. J lost 4 bases, V lost 0 bases, and 12 bases had no gene match. The CDR3 is 17 amino acids. Germline CDR1 and CDR2: SGHDT and YYEEEE.

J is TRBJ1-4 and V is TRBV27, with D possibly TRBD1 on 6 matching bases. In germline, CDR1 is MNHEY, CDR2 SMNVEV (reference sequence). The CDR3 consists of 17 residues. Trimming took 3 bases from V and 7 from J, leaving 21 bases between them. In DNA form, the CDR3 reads TGTGCCAGCAGTTTTACGAACAGGGCCGTAGTGGCTGAAAAACTGTTTTTT. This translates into CASSFTNRAVVAEKLFF.

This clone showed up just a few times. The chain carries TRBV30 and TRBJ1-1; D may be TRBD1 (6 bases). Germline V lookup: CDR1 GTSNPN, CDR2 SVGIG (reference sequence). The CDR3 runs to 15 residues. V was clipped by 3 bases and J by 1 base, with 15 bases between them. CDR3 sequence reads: CAWRVWGTKNTEAFF. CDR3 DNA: TGTGCCTGGAGGGTTTGGGGGACAAAGAACACTGAAGCTTTCTTT.

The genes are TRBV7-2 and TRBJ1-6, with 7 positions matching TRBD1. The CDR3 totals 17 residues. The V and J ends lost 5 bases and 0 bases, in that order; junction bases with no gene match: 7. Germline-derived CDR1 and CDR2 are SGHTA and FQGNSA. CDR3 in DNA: TGTGCCAGCAGCCCGGACAGGCCGAGCTCCTATAATTCACCCCTCCACTTT. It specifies CASSPDRPSSYNSPLHF.

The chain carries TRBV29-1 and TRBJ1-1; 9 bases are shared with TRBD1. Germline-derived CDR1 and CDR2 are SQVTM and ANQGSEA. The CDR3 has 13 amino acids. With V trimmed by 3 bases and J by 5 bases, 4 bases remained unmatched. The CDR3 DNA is TGCAGCGTTGAGGACAGGGGAAAGACTGAAGCTTTCTTT. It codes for CSVEDRGKTEAFF.

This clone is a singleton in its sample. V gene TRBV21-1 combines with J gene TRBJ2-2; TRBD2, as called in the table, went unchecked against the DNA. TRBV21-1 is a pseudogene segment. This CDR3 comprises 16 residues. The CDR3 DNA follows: TGTGCCAGCAGCCCGAGCGGGACATTGAACACCGGGGAGCTGTTTTTT. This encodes CASSPSGTLNTGELFF.

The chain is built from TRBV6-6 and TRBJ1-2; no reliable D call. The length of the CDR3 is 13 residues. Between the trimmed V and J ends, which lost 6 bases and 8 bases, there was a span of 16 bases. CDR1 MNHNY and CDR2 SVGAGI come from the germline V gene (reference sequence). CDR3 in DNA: TGTGCCAGCAGAATAGAGGCCAGTACGGGCTACACCTTC. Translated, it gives CASRIEASTGYTF.

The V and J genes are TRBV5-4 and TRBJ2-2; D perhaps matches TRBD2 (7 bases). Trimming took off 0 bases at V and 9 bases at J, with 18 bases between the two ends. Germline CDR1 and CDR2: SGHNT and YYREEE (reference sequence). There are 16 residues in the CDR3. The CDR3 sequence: CASSLGGGQAPRELFF. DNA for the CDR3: TGTGCCAGCAGCTTGGGGGGGGGCCAGGCCCCCCGGGAGCTGTTTTTT.

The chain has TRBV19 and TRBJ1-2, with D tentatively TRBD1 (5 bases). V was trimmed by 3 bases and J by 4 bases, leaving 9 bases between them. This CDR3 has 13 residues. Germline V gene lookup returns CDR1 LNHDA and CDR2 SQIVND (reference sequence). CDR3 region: CASSMRGLYGYTF. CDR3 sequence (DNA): TGTGCCAGTAGTATGCGGGGACTCTATGGCTACACCTTC.

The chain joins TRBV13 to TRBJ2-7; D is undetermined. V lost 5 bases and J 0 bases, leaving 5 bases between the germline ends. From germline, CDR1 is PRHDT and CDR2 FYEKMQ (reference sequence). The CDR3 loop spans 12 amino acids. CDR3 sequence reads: CASSLSSYEQYF. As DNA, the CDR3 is TGTGCCAGCAGCCTTAGCTCCTACGAGCAGTACTTC.

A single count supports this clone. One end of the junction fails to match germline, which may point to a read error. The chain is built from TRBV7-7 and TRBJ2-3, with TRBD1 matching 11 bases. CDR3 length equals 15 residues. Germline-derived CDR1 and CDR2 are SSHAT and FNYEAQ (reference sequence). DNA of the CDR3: TGTGCTAGCAGCTCCGGACAGGGGGCAATTGATACGCAGTATTTT. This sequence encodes CASSSGQGAIDTQYF. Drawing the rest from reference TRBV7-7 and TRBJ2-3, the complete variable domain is GAGVSQSPRYKVTKRGQDVTLRCDPISSHATLYWYQQALGQGPEFLTYFNYEAQPDKSGLPSDRFSAERPEGSISTLTIQRTEQRDSAMYRCASSSGQGAIDTQYFGPGTRLTVL.

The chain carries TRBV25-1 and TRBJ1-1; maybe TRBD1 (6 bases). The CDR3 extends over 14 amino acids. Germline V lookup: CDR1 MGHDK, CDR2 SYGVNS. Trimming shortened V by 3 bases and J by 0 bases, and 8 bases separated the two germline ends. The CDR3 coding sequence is TGTGCCAGCAGTGATGGGGGCATGAACACTGAAGCTTTCTTT. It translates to CASSDGGMNTEAFF.

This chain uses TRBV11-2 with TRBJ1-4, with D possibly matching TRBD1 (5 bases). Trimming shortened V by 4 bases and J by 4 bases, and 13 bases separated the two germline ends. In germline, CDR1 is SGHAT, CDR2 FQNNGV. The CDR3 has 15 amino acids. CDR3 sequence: CASSSDDRFNEKLFF. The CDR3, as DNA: TGTGCCAGCAGCTCCGATGACAGATTTAATGAAAAACTGTTTTTT.

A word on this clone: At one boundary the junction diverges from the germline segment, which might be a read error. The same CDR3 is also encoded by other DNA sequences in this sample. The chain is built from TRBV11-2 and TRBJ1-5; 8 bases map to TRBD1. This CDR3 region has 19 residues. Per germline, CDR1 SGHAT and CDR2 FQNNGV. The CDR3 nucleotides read TGTGCCAGCAGCCCGATATCAGGGGGCGCGGATATGAACAATCAACCCCAGCATTTT. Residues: CASSPISGGADMNNQPQHF.

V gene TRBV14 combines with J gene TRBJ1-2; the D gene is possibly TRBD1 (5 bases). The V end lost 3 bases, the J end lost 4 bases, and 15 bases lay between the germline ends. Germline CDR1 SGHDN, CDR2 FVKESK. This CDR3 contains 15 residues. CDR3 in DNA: TGTGCCAGCAGCCACGGGGACTCACCCGGCTATGGCTACACCTTC. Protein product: CASSHGDSPGYGYTF.

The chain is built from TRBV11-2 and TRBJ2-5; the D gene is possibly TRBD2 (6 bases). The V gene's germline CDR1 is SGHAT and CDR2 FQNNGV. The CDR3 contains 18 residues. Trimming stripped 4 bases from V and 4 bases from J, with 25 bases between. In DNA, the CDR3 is TGTGCCAGCAGCTCCCGTCGGGCGCCCGGGAGCTGGGGAGAGACCCAGTACTTC. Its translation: CASSSRRAPGSWGETQYF.

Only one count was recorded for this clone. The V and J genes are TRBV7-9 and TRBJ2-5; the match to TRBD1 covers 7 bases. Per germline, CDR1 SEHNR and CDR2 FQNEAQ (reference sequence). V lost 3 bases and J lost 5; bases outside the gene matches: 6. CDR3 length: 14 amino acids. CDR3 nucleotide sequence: TGTGCCAGCAGCTTTTACAGGGGCCAGGAGACCCAGTACTTC. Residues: CASSFYRGQETQYF.